Each of the 26 T cell receptor beta chains below was sequenced from the same sample in a study of CXCR3-negative and CXCR3-positive naive CD8 T cells. General study results and limits: Hydrophobicity was higher for TRB CDR3s found in CXCR3-positive naive cells than in CXCR3-negative naive cells.

The authors prepared UMI-labeled TRB cDNA libraries by 5' RACE. TCRdb reprocessed the 5' RACE reads, keeping one entry per CDR3 protein, no DNA. The sample table sets out over 100,000 distinct CDR3 sequences. These receptors have no known antigen. Sequenced: naive CXCR3+ CD8+ T cells from blood. Subset meaning: CD45RO-CCR7+CD27+CD95- naive CD8+ T cells expressing CXCR3 (TNR3+). Receptors originate from a human donor in good health. Some clones in this sample may be carry-over from other donors' samples.

The rearrangement joins TRBV27 to TRBJ2-7. Germline CDR1 MNHEY, CDR2 SMNVEV (reference sequence). The CDR3 loop spans 13 amino acids. CDR3: CASSLSATYEQYF.

This chain uses TRBV7-9 with TRBJ1-5; there is no DNA to check the TCRdb D call of TRBD1. This CDR3 is built from 14 residues. Germline V gene data show CDR1 as SEHNR and CDR2 as FQNEAQ (reference sequence). The CDR3 sequence is CASSLSWGHQPQHF.

The rearrangement joins TRBV29-1 to TRBJ2-2. Germline CDR1 reads SQVTM; CDR2 reads ANQGSEA. There are 13 residues in the CDR3. CDR3 region: CSVDWLNTGELFF.

V usage is TRBV14 and J usage is TRBJ1-2; TCRdb's D call of TRBD1 is untestable without DNA. The CDR3 is 13 residues long. The germline V gene encodes CDR1 SGHDN and CDR2 FVKESK. CDR3 in amino acids: CASRLTGNYGYTF.

The V gene is TRBV5-1, the J gene TRBJ2-7; the D call of TRBD1 rests on TCRdb alone, since no DNA is present to check it. In germline, CDR1 is SGHRS, CDR2 YFSETQ. CDR3 size: 18 residues. CDR3 in amino acids: CASSLRGGETGSLGEQYF.

The genes are TRBV7-9 and TRBJ1-1; TCRdb gives TRBD1 as the D gene, but with no DNA this cannot be confirmed. Germline V lookup: CDR1 SEHNR, CDR2 FQNEAQ (reference sequence). This CDR3 has 14 residues. The CDR3: CASSLAGTGTEAFF.

This rearrangement joins TRBV21-1 to TRBJ2-1; TCRdb names TRBD2, which stays unverified in the absence of DNA. TRBV21-1 is given as a pseudogene. CDR3 length: 16 amino acids. The CDR3 here is CASSKMGTSGMIEQFF.

The V gene is TRBV4-2, the J gene TRBJ2-2; as DNA is missing, the TRBD1 call by TCRdb cannot be tested. CDR3 size: 16 residues. Germline V gives CDR1 LGHNA, CDR2 YNFKEQ. The CDR3 here is CASSQGGTGGGGELFF.

This rearrangement joins TRBV12-3 or TRBV12-4 to TRBJ2-5; the D gene TCRdb calls, TRBD1, cannot be checked with no DNA. The CDR3 sequence is 22 residues long. CDR3 protein: CASSFRRLALDRGVQLGETQYF.

The chain has TRBV9 and TRBJ1-1. Germline V lookup: CDR1 SGDLS, CDR2 YYNGEE. The CDR3 has 13 residues. The CDR3 spells CASSVGGFTEAFF.

The chain couples TRBV6-5 to TRBJ2-3. The germline CDR1 and CDR2 sequences are MNHEY and SVGAGI. This CDR3 comprises 12 residues. The CDR3 sequence is CASRVGSDTQYF.

V and J are TRBV29-1 and TRBJ2-5; as DNA is missing, the TRBD1 call by TCRdb cannot be tested. The germline V gene has CDR1 SQVTM and CDR2 ANQGSEA. CDR3 size: 14 residues. CDR3 in amino acids: CSVEGRGNEETQYF.

The V call is TRBV25-1, the J call TRBJ1-2; TCRdb gives TRBD1 as the D gene, but with no DNA this cannot be confirmed. The CDR3 runs to 12 residues. Germline values: CDR1 MGHDK, CDR2 SYGVNS. This CDR3 reads CATEDRGYGYTF.

CDR3 loop: CASGLGGFEAFF. The chain joins TRBV12-5 to TRBJ1-1; TCRdb picks TRBD1, but there is no DNA to check that call. This CDR3 has 12 amino acids. The V gene's germline CDR1 is LGHNT and CDR2 FRNRAP.

The chain recombines TRBV21-1 with TRBJ2-2; TCRdb calls TRBD2, which cannot be checked without DNA. TRBV21-1 is designated a pseudogene. This CDR3 comprises 16 residues. This chain's CDR3 is CASSTVAGEDTRELFF.

The rearrangement joins TRBV6-5 to TRBJ1-1; without DNA, the TCRdb call of TRBD1 cannot be checked. This CDR3 region has 15 residues. Germline CDR1 and CDR2: MNHEY and SVGAGI. The chain's CDR3 is CASSWTGYRNTEAFF.

The chain is built from TRBV28 and TRBJ2-7. This CDR3 is 14 amino acids long. Germline V gene lookup returns CDR1 MDHEN and CDR2 SYDVKM. This chain's CDR3 is CASSLEADSYEQYF.

The chain couples TRBV9 to TRBJ2-1; TCRdb lists TRBD1, though no DNA is available to test this call. CDR3 length equals 15 residues. CDR1 is SGDLS, CDR2 YYNGEE, per germline. The CDR3 loop reads CASSPGSEGYNEQFF.

The V and J genes are TRBV4-1 and TRBJ2-3; TCRdb's assignment of TRBD2 cannot be checked, as there is no DNA. This CDR3 has 15 amino acids. In germline, CDR1 is MGHRA, CDR2 YSYEKL. CDR3: CASSQEGRATDTQYF.

The rearrangement joins TRBV7-3 to TRBJ2-1; with no DNA, the TCRdb D assignment of TRBD1 cannot be verified. The CDR3 sequence is 15 residues long. Germline loops: CDR1 SGHTA, CDR2 FQGTGA. CDR3 in amino acids: CASSEAGARFGEQFF. The full variable domain, in which reference TRBV7-3 and TRBJ2-1 provide the parts outside the CDR3, is GAGVSQTPSNKVTEKGKYVELRCDPISGHTALYWYRQSLGQGPEFLIYFQGTGAADDSGLPNDRFFAVRPEGSVSTLKIQRTERGDSAVYLCASSEAGARFGEQFFGPGTRLTVL.

This rearrangement joins TRBV4-3 to TRBJ2-2; TCRdb proposes TRBD2, but this gene call is untestable without DNA. The germline CDR1 and CDR2 sequences are LGHNA and YSLEER. CDR3 length: 16 residues. CDR3: CASSQPSGGPTGELFF.

This rearrangement joins TRBV12-3 or TRBV12-4 to TRBJ1-5. The CDR3 length is 15 residues. The CDR3 spells CASTITVYSNQPQHF.

The chain employs TRBV12-3 or TRBV12-4 and TRBJ2-3. The length of the CDR3 is 13 residues. Here the CDR3 reads CASRPTSTDTQYF.

This chain uses TRBV12-3 or TRBV12-4 with TRBJ2-5; TCRdb's assignment of TRBD1 cannot be checked, as there is no DNA. The CDR3 extends over 14 amino acids. CDR3 amino acids: CASNTAGGRETQYF.

V is TRBV7-6 and J is TRBJ1-3; the D call of TRBD1 rests on TCRdb alone, since no DNA is present to check it. CDR3 size: 18 residues. CDR1 SGHVS and CDR2 FNYEAQ come from the germline V gene. The CDR3 loop reads CASSLDPPQGAAGNTIYF.

The chain recombines TRBV30 with TRBJ2-7; TCRdb's D call, TRBD1, is unchecked because there is no DNA. The CDR3 length is 17 residues. CDR1 and CDR2 from the germline V gene are GTSNPN and SVGIG (reference sequence). The CDR3 sequence is CAWSVGAWGQENHEQYF.